The clone carrying this TCR beta chain was picked up a small number of times. This PCR relied on a set of 60 Vbeta primers and 13 Jbeta primers. Profiled with immunoSEQ multiplex PCR; TCRdb holds only in-frame clones, not every one. Of about 73,000 clones detected, 75% appear once; the ten largest clones hold roughly 12%. This sample was included in a study of cytomegalovirus exposure and HLA in healthy donors. Trimming at V came to 4 bases and at J to 0 bases, leaving 6 bases not matched to a gene. Germline CDR1 reads SQVTM; CDR2 reads ANQGSEA. The CDR3 is made up of 14 amino acids. The specimen sequenced was PBMCs. The J gene is TRBJ2-7, the V gene TRBV29-1, with TRBD1 identical over 7 bases. This TCR was recovered from a man between 65 and 79 years old in good health and CMV-seronegative. CDR3 sequence (DNA): TGCAGCGTTGGGGGACAGTCGAGCTCCTACGAGCAGTACTTC. Translation: CSVGGQSSSYEQYF.